This is a list of T cell receptor beta chains from one sample in a study of shared clonotypes between healthy human individuals. The assay was immunoSEQ multiplex PCR, and TCRdb's table has in-frame clones only and misses some. The profile shows about 300,000 clones, 74% of them singletons. Sequenced input: memory CD4+ T cells sorted from blood. Receptor source: a man aged 30 to 39 in good health. The CDR3 runs from the conserved cysteine through the conserved F or W. The order of the fields is J gene, clone size, D gene, V gene, CDR3 DNA, CDR3 protein. The D gene is left open where the match is weak. Not all rows give a size; the values are once, few, many and, for expanded clones, a class.

TRBJ2-7 | few | - | TRBV5-1 | TGCGCCAGCAGCCGGATGGGCAGTCCCCTTATCTCCTACGAGCAGTACTTC | CASSRMGSPLISYEQYF
TRBJ2-3 | once | - | TRBV5-1 | TGCGCCAGCAGCCCCCGCAAATCCAACACAGATACGCAGTATTTT | CASSPRKSNTDTQYF
TRBJ1-1 | - | - | TRBV18 | TGTGCCAGCTCACCACGGAAAAGGGGCGACACTGAAGCTTTCTTT | CASSPRKRGDTEAFF
TRBJ2-1 | few | - | TRBV28 | TGTGCCAGCAGTCTACCCCCCGGGAGCAATGAGCAGTTCTTC | CASSLPPGSNEQFF
TRBJ2-5 | - | - | TRBV7-2 | TGTGCCAGCAGCTTAGATGTCAGGCAGGGGAGGGGGACCCAGTACTTC | CASSLDVRQGRGTQYF
TRBJ2-3 | - | TRBD2 | TRBV30 | TGTGCCTGGAATAGGCTAGCGGGAGGTGCGGATACGCAGTATTTT | CAWNRLAGGADTQYF
TRBJ2-1 | - | TRBD2 | TRBV14 | TGTGCCAGCAGCCCCCGGACTAGCCCGAGTAATTACAATGAGCAGTTCTTC | CASSPRTSPSNYNEQFF
TRBJ2-7 | - | TRBD2 | TRBV15 | TGTGCCACCAGCATCCGGACTAGCGGCTACGAGCAGTACTTC | CATSIRTSGYEQYF
TRBJ2-3 | - | TRBD2 | TRBV7-3 | TGTGCCAGCAGCTCTATGGCGGGAGATCATACGCAGTATTTT | CASSSMAGDHTQYF
TRBJ1-4 | - | TRBD1 | TRBV15 | TGTGCCACCAGCAGTCAATTCCAGGGGGGCGATGAAAAACTGTTTTTT | CATSSQFQGGDEKLFF
TRBJ2-4 | - | TRBD1 | TRBV5-1 | TGCGCCAGCAGCTTTCGTCAGGGGGCGGGAGCCAAAAACATTCAGTACTTC | CASSFRQGAGAKNIQYF
TRBJ1-4 | many | TRBD1 | TRBV5-1 | TGCGCCAGCAGCCGGGACAGGGCTGAGGAAAAACTGTTTTTT | CASSRDRAEEKLFF
TRBJ2-2 | - | TRBD2 | TRBV11-1 | TGTGCCAGCAGCGTCTATAGCGGGAGGGCGGCCGGGGAGCTGTTTTTT | CASSVYSGRAAGELFF
TRBJ1-1 | many | - | TRBV27 | TGTGCCAGCAGTTTATTAAGGAACACTGAAGCTTTCTTT | CASSLLRNTEAFF
TRBJ1-5 | - | - | TRBV11-2 | TGTGCCAGCAGCCCACGAGCCACCACAAGCAATCAGCCCCAGCATTTT | CASSPRATTSNQPQHF
TRBJ2-2 | - | TRBD1 | TRBV11-2 | TGTGCCAGCAGCTTCCTAAGGGGGCGGACCACCGGGGAGCTGTTTTTT | CASSFLRGRTTGELFF
TRBJ2-1 | - | TRBD2 | TRBV5-3 | TGTGCCAGAAGCTGGACTAGTCAGCATGAGCAGTTCTTC | CARSWTSQHEQFF
TRBJ2-2 | - | - | TRBV30 | TGTGCCTGGAGTGCGGGACTTAACACCGGGGAGCTGTTTTTT | CAWSAGLNTGELFF
TRBJ1-2 | - | - | TRBV5-1 | TGCGCCAGCAGCTTACCGGCCGGGGGCCATGGCTACACCTTC | CASSLPAGGHGYTF
TRBJ1-5 | - | TRBD1 | TRBV28 | TGTGCCAGCAGTGGACAGGGTTGGCAGCCCCAGCATTTT | CASSGQGWQPQHF
TRBJ1-5 | few | TRBD1 | TRBV28 | TGTGCCAGCAGTACAGGACAGGGACTTAATCAGCCCCAGCATTTT | CASSTGQGLNQPQHF